These 9 T cell receptor beta chains share one sample of origin, sequenced in a study of blood T cell repertoires in COVID-19. Some clones are missing from TCRdb's copy, which holds only in-frame ones; the method was immunoSEQ multiplex PCR. The sample holds tens of thousands of clones, 86% seen once. Sequencing was carried out using peripheral blood. All receptors derive from an elderly woman with acute or convalescent COVID-19.

V usage is TRBV5-1 and J usage is TRBJ2-1; TRBD2 agrees at 13 bases. With V trimmed by 1 base and J by 7 bases, 2 bases remained unmatched. The CDR3 runs 15 residues. The germline CDR1 and CDR2 sequences are SGHRS and YFSETQ. CDR3 coding DNA: TGCGCCAGCAGCTTGAGACTAGCGGGAGGTAATGAGCAGTTCTTC. Protein product: CASSLRLAGGNEQFF.

This chain joins TRBV7-9 and TRBJ2-3; 11 nucleotides match TRBD2. Losses at the gene ends were 5 bases for V and 2 bases for J; bases not matched to a gene: 3. Per germline, CDR1 SEHNR and CDR2 FQNEAQ (reference sequence). The CDR3 totals 15 residues. The CDR3 DNA sequence: TGTGCCAGCAGCATACTAGCGGGGGCCACAGATACGCAGTATTTT. Its translation is CASSILAGATDTQYF.

J is TRBJ2-1 and V is TRBV7-3; TRBD2 is a possible D gene (5 bases). Trimming stripped 2 bases from V and 0 bases from J, with 5 bases between. Germline-derived CDR1 and CDR2 are SGHTA and FQGTGA. The CDR3 covers 14 residues. The CDR3 bases are TGTGCCAGCAGCTTAGGAGGCTCCTACAATGAGCAGTTCTTC. Protein: CASSLGGSYNEQFF.

This sequence joins TRBV3-1 (or the pseudogene TRBV3-2) and TRBJ1-2, with unresolved D. The CDR3 consists of 13 residues. Trimming removed 1 base from V and 4 bases from J, with 7 bases in between. CDR1 and CDR2 from the germline V gene are LGHDT and YNNKEL (reference sequence). In nucleotides, the CDR3 is TGTGCCAGCAGCCAAGCCGGGATCTATGGCTACACCTTC. It translates to CASSQAGIYGYTF.

This chain joins TRBV11-2 and TRBJ2-1; no clear D gene. V lost 1 base, J lost 7 bases, and 8 bases lay in between. CDR1 SGHAT and CDR2 FQNNGV come from the germline V gene. The CDR3 totals 13 residues. The CDR3 loop is CASSLGLKNEQFF. The CDR3 DNA sequence: TGTGCCAGCAGCTTAGGGCTCAAAAATGAGCAGTTCTTC.

A few counts support this clone. CDR3: CASSQDPAGAGNEQFF. The CDR3 coding sequence is TGCGCCAGCAGCCAAGACCCAGCGGGGGCAGGGAATGAGCAGTTCTTC. The chain combines TRBV4-1 with TRBJ2-1, with 8 bases that match TRBD2. The length of the CDR3 is 16 residues. Unmatched junction bases numbered 8, after V lost 0 bases and J lost 7 bases. The germline CDR1 and CDR2 sequences are MGHRA and YSYEKL.

The chain is built from TRBV30 and TRBJ1-3; unclear D gene. Deletions cut 6 bases from V and 0 bases from J, with 9 bases between. Germline CDR1 reads GTSNPN; CDR2 reads SVGIG (reference sequence). This CDR3 region has 13 residues. The CDR3 region has the DNA TGTGCCTGTCATCTATACTCTGGAAACACCATATATTTT. Residues: CACHLYSGNTIYF. The variable domain in full, completed from reference TRBV30 and TRBJ1-3, reads SQTIHQWPATLVQPVGSPLSLECTVEGTSNPNLYWYRQAAGRGLQLLFYSVGIGQISSEVPQNLSASRPQDRQFILSSKKLLLSDSGFYLCACHLYSGNTIYFGEGSWLTVV.

V and J are TRBV7-2 and TRBJ2-3, with TRBD2 matching 11 bases. This CDR3 spans 19 amino acids. Trimming cost V 3 bases and J 7 bases; bases outside gene matches: 18. CDR1 SGHTA and CDR2 FQGNSA come from the germline V gene. CDR3 loop: CASSFGSSGRAYKLYTQYF. Written as DNA, the CDR3 is TGTGCCAGCAGCTTCGGTAGTAGCGGGAGGGCCTATAAACTTTATACGCAGTATTTT.

This clone was found once. The chain uses TRBV25-1 and TRBJ2-1; 11 positions agree with TRBD1. Per germline, CDR1 MGHDK and CDR2 SYGVNS. This CDR3 has 15 residues. J lost 10 bases, V lost 7 bases, and 12 bases had no gene match. The DNA for the CDR3 is TGTGCCAGCACCTCACCGGGGACAGGGGGAAGGGAGCAGTTCTTC. It yields the protein CASTSPGTGGREQFF.